This entry lists 30 T cell receptor beta chains sequenced from one sample in a study of vaccination effects on CD4 cells after COVID-19. Antigens of these TCRs are unknown. Clones were read by immunoSEQ multiplex PCR, and TCRdb kept only the in-frame ones, dropping some. Of 42,000 or so clones detected, approximately 72% appear once; the ten largest clones hold about 10%. CD4+ T cell isolation took place after 10 days of culture. Participants received two doses of either the BNT162b2 or mRNA-1273 vaccine. Source: CD4+ T cells from PBMCs cultured without peptide, taken after COVID-19 vaccination. All receptors derive from a human donor who received a COVID-19 vaccine.

The CDR3: CASRPGLAGSNEQFF. CDR3 nucleotides: TGTGCCAGCAGGCCCGGACTAGCGGGGAGCAATGAGCAGTTCTTC. The V gene is TRBV14, the J gene TRBJ2-1; 12 positions agree with TRBD2. V dropped 6 bases and J dropped 6; count of bases not matched to a gene: 6. In germline, CDR1 is SGHDN, CDR2 FVKESK. This CDR3 contains 15 residues. The whole variable domain, filled in from reference TRBV14 and TRBJ2-1, reads EAGVTQFPSHSVIEKGQTVTLRCDPISGHDNLYWYRRVMGKEIKFLLHFVKESKQDESGMPNNRFLAERTGGTYSTLKVQPAELEDSGVYFCASRPGLAGSNEQFFGPGTRLTVL.

J is TRBJ2-3 and V is TRBV5-4, with TRBD1 matching 7 bases. CDR3 length: 16 amino acids. CDR1 is SGHNT, CDR2 YYREEE, per germline (reference sequence). Trimming cost V 3 bases and J 2 bases; bases outside gene matches: 9. As DNA, the CDR3 is TGTGCCAGCAGCTCAACCGGGACAGACATCACAGATACGCAGTATTTT. The encoded protein is CASSSTGTDITDTQYF. Complete variable domain (other parts from reference TRBV5-4 and TRBJ2-3): ETGVTQSPTHLIKTRGQQVTLRCSSQSGHNTVSWYQQALGQGPQFIFQYYREEENGRGNFPPRFSGLQFPNYSSELNVNALELDDSALYLCASSSTGTDITDTQYFGPGTRLTVL.

This rearrangement joins TRBV7-2 to TRBJ2-2, with a weak D call TRBD2 (6 bases). V was shortened by 1 base and J by 4 bases, with 13 bases between the two germline ends. CDR3 length equals 16 residues. Germline CDR1 and CDR2: SGHTA and FQGNSA. The CDR3 DNA follows: TGTGCCAGCAGCTTAGTTGGGGGGATGGTCACCGGGGAGCTGTTTTTT. This codes for CASSLVGGMVTGELFF.

There are a few counts of this clone. The chain has TRBV4-1 and TRBJ1-2; TRBD1 aligns across 9 bases. This CDR3 is 17 amino acids long. Trimming at V came to 5 bases and at J to 6 bases, leaving 16 bases not matched to a gene. Germline assignment: CDR1 MGHRA and CDR2 YSYEKL. For the CDR3, the DNA is TGCGCCAGCAGCTCGCGGAACTTCCGGGACAGGGTTCATGGCTACACCTTC. Amino acids: CASSSRNFRDRVHGYTF.

This clone was picked up one time. The chain uses TRBV9 and TRBJ2-1; TRBD2 matches 9 bases. Germline CDR1 SGDLS, CDR2 YYNGEE. V lost 2 bases and J lost 14; bases outside the gene matches: 17. The CDR3 extends over 16 amino acids. The CDR3 sequence: CASSVGLAGGPEEKFF. In nucleotides, the CDR3 is TGTGCCAGCAGCGTGGGGTTGGCGGGGGGGCCAGAAGAGAAGTTCTTC.

The chain links TRBV7-2 to TRBJ2-1; 9 bases fit TRBD2. Losses at the gene ends were 3 bases for V and 16 bases for J; bases not matched to a gene: 10. The CDR3 is 13 residues long. Looked up from germline, CDR1 is SGHTA and CDR2 is FQGNSA. The CDR3 spells CASSLGRSGRLFF. For the CDR3, the DNA is TGTGCCAGCAGCTTGGGACGGAGCGGGAGGCTTTTCTTC.

The gene calls are TRBV18 and TRBJ1-3; D uncertain. V dropped 0 bases and J dropped 4 bases, with 13 bases sitting between them. The CDR3 covers 16 residues. In germline, CDR1 is KGHSH, CDR2 LQKENI. CDR3 nucleotides: TGTGCCAGCTCACCACCTCGGGGATTTGAGGGAAACACCATATATTTT. Residues: CASSPPRGFEGNTIYF.

This chain links TRBV9 with TRBJ2-1; D unresolved. The germline V gene has CDR1 SGDLS and CDR2 YYNGEE. V dropped 0 bases and J dropped 10 bases, with 11 bases sitting between them. CDR3 length: 13 residues. CDR3 in DNA: TGTGCCAGCAGCGTAGCAGACACTGGGGAGCAGTTCTTC. Residues: CASSVADTGEQFF.

The rearrangement links TRBV20-1 to TRBJ2-5; TRBD2 agrees at 13 bases. The CDR3 spans 16 residues. The V gene end was trimmed by 3 bases and the J gene end by 2 bases; junction bases not matched to a gene: 6. The V gene's germline CDR1 is DFQATT and CDR2 SNEGSKA (reference sequence). CDR3 in DNA: TGCAGTGCTAGTGGGGGACTAGCGGGAAAACAAGAGACCCAGTACTTC. It encodes CSASGGLAGKQETQYF.

The chain links TRBV5-1 to TRBJ2-7; tentatively, D is TRBD2 (5 bases). CDR3 size: 14 residues. Germline V gives CDR1 SGHRS, CDR2 YFSETQ. V lost 2 bases, J lost 5 bases, and 14 bases lay in between. The CDR3 reads CASSLESRENEQYF. The CDR3 nucleotides are TGCGCCAGCAGCTTAGAAAGTCGGGAAAACGAGCAGTACTTC. Full variable domain (remainder filled in from reference TRBV5-1 and TRBJ2-7): KAGVTQTPRYLIKTRGQQVTLSCSPISGHRSVSWYQQTPGQGLQFLFEYFSETQRNKGNFPGRFSGRQFSNSRSEMNVSTLELGDSALYLCASSLESRENEQYFGPGTRLTVT.

This chain links TRBV30 with TRBJ2-7; D is tentatively TRBD1 or TRBD2 (5 bases each). Deletions cut 2 bases from V and 6 bases from J, with 11 bases between. The CDR3 has 12 residues. Germline lookup yields CDR1 GTSNPN and CDR2 SVGIG (reference sequence). CDR3 in amino acids: CAWSSGAREQYF. CDR3 sequence (DNA): TGTGCCTGGAGTTCCGGGGCGCGCGAGCAGTACTTC.

The rearrangement links TRBV5-5 to TRBJ2-3, with D possibly matching TRBD1 (6 bases). Germline V gene lookup returns CDR1 SGHKS and CDR2 YYEKEE (reference sequence). Trimming left V 4 bases short and J 2 bases short, with 17 bases between. The CDR3 covers 16 residues. Here the CDR3 reads CASSVGQSFITDTQYF. The CDR3 coding sequence is TGTGCCAGCAGCGTCGGACAGTCTTTTATCACAGATACGCAGTATTTT.

V gene TRBV4-1 combines with J gene TRBJ2-7, with D possibly being TRBD1 (5 bases). Trimming stripped 0 bases from V and 5 bases from J, with 14 bases between. CDR1 is MGHRA and CDR2 is YSYEKL in the germline V gene. This CDR3 contains 15 residues. The CDR3 DNA reads as TGCGCCAGCAGCCAAGATCAGGGCTTGTGGGACGAGCAGTACTTC. Its protein product is CASSQDQGLWDEQYF.

This chain connects TRBV5-1 to TRBJ2-2; D tentatively reads TRBD1 or TRBD2 (5 bases each). Germline loops: CDR1 SGHRS, CDR2 YFSETQ. The germline V and J ends were trimmed by 7 bases and 1 base, with 20 bases remaining between them. The CDR3 length is 17 residues. The CDR3: CASGKGETLMNTGELFF. The CDR3 DNA reads as TGCGCCAGCGGAAAAGGGGAGACTTTAATGAACACCGGGGAGCTGTTTTTT. Using reference TRBV5-1 and TRBJ2-2 for the parts outside the CDR3, the full variable domain is KAGVTQTPRYLIKTRGQQVTLSCSPISGHRSVSWYQQTPGQGLQFLFEYFSETQRNKGNFPGRFSGRQFSNSRSEMNVSTLELGDSALYLCASGKGETLMNTGELFFGEGSRLTVL.

The chain links TRBV29-1 to TRBJ1-5, with D possibly matching TRBD1 (5 bases). Germline-derived CDR1 and CDR2 are SQVTM and ANQGSEA. This CDR3 spans 15 amino acids. V lost 6 bases and J 2 bases, leaving 17 bases between the germline ends. The CDR3 reads CSVGRDPGGNQPQHF. The CDR3 region has the DNA TGCAGCGTCGGCAGGGATCCGGGAGGCAATCAGCCCCAGCATTTT.

This clone has just a few counts. The V call is TRBV19, the J call TRBJ2-7; TRBD1 matches 8 bases. The CDR3 runs 13 residues. Germline lookup yields CDR1 LNHDA and CDR2 SQIVND (reference sequence). V lost 6 bases and J lost 2; bases outside the gene matches: 3. The CDR3 is CASSRDRTYEQYF. The CDR3 DNA follows: TGTGCCAGTAGCCGGGACAGGACCTACGAGCAGTACTTC.

The chain has TRBV19 and TRBJ2-1; 10 bases fit TRBD2. This CDR3 is built from 18 residues. CDR1 is LNHDA, CDR2 SQIVND, per germline (reference sequence). J gave up 12 bases and V 4 bases, and 21 bases lay outside the gene matches. DNA of the CDR3: TGTGCCAGTAGTACCGGGAAGGCTAGCGGGAGCTACCATCGACCGCAGTTCTTC. It translates to CASSTGKASGSYHRPQFF.

This chain connects TRBV11-2 to TRBJ2-7; 9 nucleotides align to TRBD2. The germline V gene has CDR1 SGHAT and CDR2 FQNNGV. The CDR3 length is 15 residues. V was pared by 4 bases and J by 2 bases, with 6 bases of the junction left unmatched. The CDR3 loop is CASSSIAGATYEQYF. The CDR3 DNA reads as TGTGCCAGCAGCTCGATAGCGGGAGCCACCTACGAGCAGTACTTC.

The CDR3, as DNA: TGTGCCAGCAGTGAGGGGCTCACCGATAATCAGCCCCAGCATTTT. Its translation is CASSEGLTDNQPQHF. The rearrangement uses TRBV2 and TRBJ1-5, with D tentatively TRBD1 (5 bases). Trimming cost V 3 bases and J 4 bases, with 13 bases left between them. The length of the CDR3 is 15 residues. Per the germline V gene, CDR1 is SNHLY and CDR2 is FYNNEI.

The rearrangement uses TRBV9 and TRBJ1-4; D is ambiguous. Germline V gives CDR1 SGDLS, CDR2 YYNGEE. The CDR3 length is 14 residues. The V gene lost 0 bases and the J gene lost 4 bases, with 7 bases spanning the gap. The DNA of the CDR3 is TGTGCCAGCAGCGTAGGAGGGCATAATGAAAAACTGTTTTTT. This gives the protein CASSVGGHNEKLFF.

The V and J genes are TRBV7-9 and TRBJ2-2, with a tentative D call TRBD2 (5 bases). Per germline, CDR1 SEHNR and CDR2 FQNEAQ (reference sequence). V was clipped by 2 bases and J by 4 bases, with 11 bases between them. The CDR3 is made up of 15 amino acids. The CDR3 DNA reads as TGTGCCAGCAGCTTAAGAGGGTTGGCCACCGGGGAGCTGTTTTTT. Residues: CASSLRGLATGELFF.

This chain links TRBV19 with TRBJ1-1, with D possibly TRBD1 on 6 matching bases. The V and J ends lost 6 bases and 4 bases respectively, with 9 bases between them. This CDR3 is 12 amino acids long. Per germline, CDR1 LNHDA and CDR2 SQIVND (reference sequence). CDR3 bases: TGTGCCAGTAGCCAAGGGGGCACTGAAGCTTTCTTT. Translated: CASSQGGTEAFF.

The chain couples TRBV3-1 (or the pseudogene TRBV3-2) to TRBJ1-1, with unresolved D. Trimming took off 1 base at V and 4 bases at J, with 7 bases between the two ends. CDR3 length equals 13 residues. Germline CDR1 and CDR2: LGHDT and YNNKEL (reference sequence). The CDR3 nucleotides are TGTGCCAGCAGCCAAGCCGCTACCACTGAAGCTTTCTTT. Its protein is CASSQAATTEAFF.

V gene TRBV24-1 combines with J gene TRBJ2-5, with 9 positions matching TRBD2. V was pared by 6 bases and J by 5 bases, with 3 bases of the junction left unmatched. The CDR3 has 13 residues. The germline V gene has CDR1 KGHDR and CDR2 SFDVKD. The CDR3 DNA is TGTGCCACCAGTTTTGCGGGGGGGGAGACCCAGTACTTC. It yields the protein CATSFAGGETQYF.

This sequence joins TRBV2 and TRBJ1-5; possibly TRBD1 for D (5 bases). The CDR3 length is 15 residues. Germline loops: CDR1 SNHLY, CDR2 FYNNEI. The V gene lost 1 base and the J gene lost 7 bases, with 14 bases spanning the gap. The CDR3 sequence: CASSEDRQGGQPQHF. The CDR3 DNA follows: TGTGCCAGCAGTGAAGACCGGCAGGGAGGGCAGCCCCAGCATTTT.

The chain has TRBV6-5 and TRBJ2-7, with 12 bases fitting TRBD2. CDR3 size: 15 residues. In germline, CDR1 is MNHEY, CDR2 SVGAGI. Trimming at V came to 0 bases and at J to 4 bases, leaving 1 base not matched to a gene. CDR3 sequence (DNA): TGTGCCAGCAGTTACTCGACTAGCGGGAGTTACGAGCAGTACTTC. It translates to CASSYSTSGSYEQYF.

This clone was observed a few times. V gene TRBV19 combines with J gene TRBJ1-5, with D possibly being TRBD1 (5 bases). Trimming removed 3 bases at V and 3 bases at J, with 9 bases between. CDR1 and CDR2 (germline): LNHDA, SQIVND (reference sequence). This CDR3 comprises 14 residues. CDR3 coding DNA: TGTGCCAGTAGTATGGGACGGACCAATCAGCCCCAGCATTTT. Amino acid sequence: CASSMGRTNQPQHF.

V gene TRBV30 combines with J gene TRBJ1-1; possible D gene TRBD1, 6 bases. Trimming removed 7 bases from V and 0 bases from J, with 12 bases in between. CDR1 GTSNPN and CDR2 SVGIG come from the germline V gene (reference sequence). The CDR3 spans 13 residues. As DNA, the CDR3 is TGTGCCTCCTGGACAGTAATGAACACTGAAGCTTTCTTT. Residues: CASWTVMNTEAFF.

The V call is TRBV5-4, the J call TRBJ2-5; 8 bases fit TRBD1. Germline lookup yields CDR1 SGHNT and CDR2 YYREEE (reference sequence). This CDR3 has 14 residues. V lost 5 bases and J lost 1; bases outside the gene matches: 4. The CDR3: CASRATGGQETQYF. The DNA for the CDR3 is TGTGCCAGCAGAGCAACAGGGGGCCAAGAGACCCAGTACTTC.

The chain recombines TRBV5-1 with TRBJ2-3; possibly TRBD1 for D (5 bases). This CDR3 is built from 16 residues. Germline loops: CDR1 SGHRS, CDR2 YFSETQ. The V gene lost 0 bases and the J gene lost 3 bases, with 14 bases spanning the gap. DNA of the CDR3: TGCGCCAGCAGCTTGGCTGACCAGGGCGGAACAGATACGCAGTATTTT. Translated, it gives CASSLADQGGTDTQYF.